This TCR beta chain was obtained from a study of T cell changes during pregnancy in multiple sclerosis. Trimming shortened V by 8 bases and J by 2 bases, and 13 bases separated the two germline ends. From germline, CDR1 is MNHNS and CDR2 SASEGT. This CDR3 has 14 residues. Measured with immunoSEQ multiplex PCR; TCRdb has only the in-frame clones, and not every one. The repertoire holds some 77,000 clones, with about 92% as singletons. The sequence was collected from a female donor in good health, enrolled as a control in a pregnancy study. The rearrangement uses TRBV6-1 and TRBJ1-3; D is unclear. The source was peripheral blood, collected after pregnancy. The CDR3 spells CASRGSPPGNTIYF. CDR3 coding DNA: TGTGCCAGCCGAGGTAGTCCACCTGGAAACACCATATATTTT.